The present TCR beta chain was sequenced within a study of vaccination and CD4 T cells after COVID-19. On the study more broadly: Either the Pfizer-BioNTech BNT162b2 or Moderna mRNA-1273 vaccine was given as two doses.

In this sample, this clonotype turned up a few times. Its antigen remains unknown. The ends were cut back, 2 bases at V and 4 bases at J, with 13 bases in the middle. The CDR3 is 15 residues long. Germline lookup yields CDR1 MGHDK and CDR2 SYGVNS. The treatment is: approximately nine-day PBMC culture with coronavirus spike peptide pools or control peptides (ViraFEST assay). Study observations and caveats: Spike mono-reactivity marked 304 of 307 vaccine-specific clones in convalescent patients. Median SARS-CoV-2-reactive clonotype numbers went from around 19 to 38; this increase was not significant.

The Oncomine TCR Beta short-read assay generated sequence data from the DNA of cultured CD4+ T cells. TCRdb independently ran MiXCR on the PCR reads; one entry per CDR3 protein. The sample includes a few thousand distinct CDR3 sequences, around 66% seen only once; the top ten take under 40%. The chain uses TRBV25-1 and TRBJ2-3; D is uncertain. The source of this sequence is a human donor who had recovered from COVID-19. The sequencing input was CD4+ T cells from blood, cultured in vitro. In DNA form, the CDR3 reads TGTGCCAGCAGTGAAACTCGGTTGGTGGCAGATACGCAGTATTTT. Its translation: CASSETRLVADTQYF.